These 23 T cell receptor beta chains share one sample of origin, sequenced in a study of cytomegalovirus exposure and HLA in healthy donors. In the PCR, 60 Vbeta and 13 Jbeta primers were used. The table came from immunoSEQ multiplex PCR; TCRdb's copy has only in-frame clones and leaves some out. Of approximately 100,000 clones in the sample, roughly 73% were seen once. The sequencing sample was made of PBMCs. The receptor set was obtained from a man between 35 and 55 years old in good health and CMV-seronegative.

The chain couples TRBV4-2 to TRBJ2-3, with 12 bases lining up with TRBD2. Germline lookup yields CDR1 LGHNA and CDR2 YNFKEQ. The V and J ends lost 3 bases and 6 bases, in that order; junction bases with no gene match: 10. The CDR3 contains 17 residues. CDR3 amino acids: CASSHALAGGPRDTQYF. DNA for the CDR3: TGTGCCAGCAGCCACGCGCTAGCGGGGGGGCCCCGGGATACGCAGTATTTT.

This chain uses TRBV18 with TRBJ2-2, with TRBD1 matching over 10 bases. The ends lost 5 bases at V and 6 bases at J; junction bases unmatched: 6. CDR1 is KGHSH, CDR2 LQKENI, per germline. The CDR3 contains 15 residues. CDR3 sequence (DNA): TGTGCCAGCTCATCCGGGACAGGGGCTTCCGGGGAGCTGTTTTTT. This codes for CASSSGTGASGELFF.

This chain connects TRBV10-3 to TRBJ2-7; 13 positions match TRBD2. The CDR3 sequence is 14 residues long. Unmatched junction bases numbered 0, after V lost 4 bases and J lost 3 bases. From germline, CDR1 is ENHRY and CDR2 SYGVKD. Written as DNA, the CDR3 is TGTGCCATCAGTGGGACTAGCGGGGGCTACGAGCAGTACTTC. As protein: CAISGTSGGYEQYF.

The chain combines TRBV7-9 with TRBJ1-5; 10 bases are a match to TRBD1. Per germline, CDR1 SEHNR and CDR2 FQNEAQ (reference sequence). The CDR3 is 17 residues long. Unmatched junction bases numbered 11, after V lost 5 bases and J lost 4 bases. CDR3 loop: CASSHTRDRGPNQPQHF. As DNA, the CDR3 is TGTGCCAGCAGCCATACCCGGGACAGGGGTCCGAATCAGCCCCAGCATTTT.

The chain recombines TRBV11-2 with TRBJ2-7; 7 bases match TRBD2. V lost 8 bases to trimming and J lost 4 bases; unmatched junction nucleotides: 8. Germline CDR1 and CDR2: SGHAT and FQNNGV. This CDR3 has 13 residues. The CDR3 DNA sequence: TGTGCCAGCGGCGGGGGTATCAGATACGAGCAGTACTTC. This codes for CASGGGIRYEQYF. Based on the CDR3 plus reference TRBV11-2 and TRBJ2-7, the full variable domain is EAGVAQSPRYKIIEKRQSVAFWCNPISGHATLYWYQQILGQGPKLLIQFQNNGVVDDSQLPKDRFSAERLKGVDSTLKIQPAKLEDSAVYLCASGGGIRYEQYFGPGTRLTVT.

The rearrangement uses TRBV6-1 and TRBJ1-2, with a weak D call TRBD1 (5 bases). The germline CDR1 and CDR2 sequences are MNHNS and SASEGT. CDR3 size: 14 residues. Trimming removed 4 bases from V and 5 bases from J, with 14 bases in between. For the CDR3, the DNA is TGTGCCAGCAGTGTCGGGGGAAACCTTTATGGCTACACCTTC. Protein: CASSVGGNLYGYTF.

The chain is built from TRBV18 and TRBJ1-1; D might be TRBD1 (5 bases). This CDR3 has 15 amino acids. Per germline, CDR1 KGHSH and CDR2 LQKENI. The V gene lost 3 bases and the J gene lost 3 bases, with 14 bases spanning the gap. CDR3 loop: CASSPRGREDTEAFF. CDR3 in DNA: TGTGCCAGCTCACCGAGAGGCAGGGAGGACACTGAAGCTTTCTTT. The whole variable domain, filled in from reference TRBV18 and TRBJ1-1, reads NAGVMQNPRHLVRRRGQEARLRCSPMKGHSHVYWYRQLPEEGLKFMVYLQKENIIDESGMPKERFSAEFPKEGPSILRIQQVVRGDSAAYFCASSPRGREDTEAFFGQGTRLTVV.

V usage is TRBV18 and J usage is TRBJ1-2; D is unresolved. In germline, CDR1 is KGHSH, CDR2 LQKENI. Trimming removed 2 bases at V and 7 bases at J, with 11 bases between. The CDR3 is 13 residues long. CDR3 region: CASSPETSTGYTF. The CDR3, as DNA: TGTGCCAGCTCACCAGAGACTTCGACTGGCTACACCTTC. Supplemented by reference TRBV18 and TRBJ1-2, the full variable domain reads NAGVMQNPRHLVRRRGQEARLRCSPMKGHSHVYWYRQLPEEGLKFMVYLQKENIIDESGMPKERFSAEFPKEGPSILRIQQVVRGDSAAYFCASSPETSTGYTFGSGTRLTVV.

This clone has just one count. This chain joins TRBV10-3 and TRBJ2-3; 7 positions agree with TRBD1. The trim removed 2 bases at V and 3 bases at J, leaving 5 bases unmatched. Per the germline V gene, CDR1 is ENHRY and CDR2 is SYGVKD. The CDR3 is made up of 15 amino acids. The CDR3 loop is CAISERGGRTDTQYF. CDR3 coding DNA: TGTGCCATCAGTGAGAGAGGGGGCCGGACAGATACGCAGTATTTT.

V gene TRBV4-1 combines with J gene TRBJ1-1; D is undetermined. The CDR3 loop spans 15 amino acids. The V gene's germline CDR1 is MGHRA and CDR2 YSYEKL. The germline V and J ends were trimmed by 2 bases and 2 bases, with 12 bases remaining between them. CDR3 residues: CASSQPPPVNTEAFF. In DNA, the CDR3 is TGCGCCAGCAGCCAACCCCCCCCCGTCAACACTGAAGCTTTCTTT.

The CDR3 nucleotides are TGTGCCAGCACCAGGGACAGGGGAGACTATGGCTACACCTTC. Its protein is CASTRDRGDYGYTF. V is TRBV6-6 and J is TRBJ1-2; TRBD1 agrees at 10 bases. CDR1 and CDR2 from the germline V gene are MNHNY and SVGAGI (reference sequence). Trimming took 7 bases from V and 3 from J; bases not matched to a gene: 5. The CDR3 runs 14 residues.

The rearrangement links TRBV19 to TRBJ1-2, with D tentatively TRBD1 (5 bases). The V end lost 3 bases, the J end lost 9 bases, and 20 bases lay between the germline ends. Per germline, CDR1 LNHDA and CDR2 SQIVND (reference sequence). The CDR3 contains 15 residues. CDR3 DNA: TGTGCCAGTAGTATTAACCTAGGGGCCTCTTTGAGCTACACCTTC. This sequence encodes CASSINLGASLSYTF.

This chain uses TRBV6-1 with TRBJ2-3; TRBD1 matches 9 bases. V lost 1 base, J lost 4 bases, and 6 bases stayed unmatched. Germline-derived CDR1 and CDR2 are MNHNS and SASEGT. There are 16 residues in the CDR3. The CDR3 bases are TGTGCCAGCAGTGAAGACCGGGACAGGGAATCAGATACGCAGTATTTT. Encoded protein: CASSEDRDRESDTQYF.

V gene TRBV5-4 combines with J gene TRBJ1-2; D uncertain. V was cut by 4 bases and J by 7 bases, with 17 bases left in between. Per germline, CDR1 SGHNT and CDR2 YYREEE (reference sequence). The CDR3 length is 14 residues. CDR3 bases: TGTGCCAGCAGCCCGGGGTTCCCTAAACGTGGCTACACCTTC. Protein: CASSPGFPKRGYTF.

This clone was counted a few times. The chain combines TRBV6-5 with TRBJ1-1; TRBD1 is a possible D gene (6 bases). Trimming stripped 6 bases from V and 1 base from J, with 12 bases between. CDR1 and CDR2 (germline): MNHEY, SVGAGI. The CDR3 consists of 14 residues. CDR3 residues: CASRRQDRNTEAFF. DNA for the CDR3: TGTGCCAGCAGACGACAGGACAGGAACACTGAAGCTTTCTTT.

V gene TRBV6-1 combines with J gene TRBJ2-2; 8 bases are shared with TRBD1. CDR1 is MNHNS and CDR2 is SASEGT in the germline V gene. The J segment lost 1 base and the V segment lost 3 bases, leaving 7 bases of the junction unmatched. This CDR3 comprises 17 residues. The CDR3 here is CASSDRTGLLNTGELFF. CDR3 coding DNA: TGTGCCAGCAGTGACAGGACAGGGCTACTGAACACCGGGGAGCTGTTTTTT.

This clone showed up just a few times. The rearrangement joins TRBV18 to TRBJ1-5, with D perhaps TRBD1 (5 bases). Germline V lookup: CDR1 KGHSH, CDR2 LQKENI. V shed 4 bases and J shed 3 bases, with 7 bases lying between them. The CDR3 runs 13 residues. CDR3 DNA sequence: TGTGCCAGCTCACAACAGGACAATCAGCCCCAGCATTTT. It encodes CASSQQDNQPQHF. The full variable domain, with the rest looked up from reference TRBV18 and TRBJ1-5, is NAGVMQNPRHLVRRRGQEARLRCSPMKGHSHVYWYRQLPEEGLKFMVYLQKENIIDESGMPKERFSAEFPKEGPSILRIQQVVRGDSAAYFCASSQQDNQPQHFGDGTRLSIL.

The V call is TRBV19, the J call TRBJ1-6, with unresolved D. This CDR3 is built from 13 residues. Germline values: CDR1 LNHDA, CDR2 SQIVND (reference sequence). The V end lost 3 bases, the J end lost 8 bases, and 8 bases lay between the germline ends. This CDR3 reads CASSINSHSPLHF. The CDR3 bases are TGTGCCAGTAGTATTAACTCCCATTCACCCCTCCACTTT. Filled out from reference TRBV19 and TRBJ1-6, the complete variable domain reads DGGITQSPKYLFRKEGQNVTLSCEQNLNHDAMYWYRQDPGQGLRLIYYSQIVNDFQKGDIAEGYSVSREKKESFPLTVTSAQKNPTAFYLCASSINSHSPLHFGNGTRLTVT.

The chain recombines TRBV9 with TRBJ2-2; D is unresolved. Germline V gives CDR1 SGDLS, CDR2 YYNGEE. V lost 0 bases, J lost 5 bases, and 8 bases lay in between. This CDR3 region has 14 residues. CDR3 protein: CASSVVQETGELFF. The DNA of the CDR3 is TGTGCCAGCAGCGTAGTGCAGGAAACCGGGGAGCTGTTTTTT.

V and J are TRBV11-3 and TRBJ2-5; tentatively, D is TRBD1 (6 bases). The CDR3 contains 14 residues. The V end was cut by 11 bases, the J end by 5 bases, with 21 bases between. Germline V gene lookup returns CDR1 SGHNT and CDR2 YENEEA. DNA for the CDR3: TGTGCCGGCGTTTCAGGGGCTTTTTGGGAGACCCAGTACTTC. Amino acid sequence: CAGVSGAFWETQYF.

The V call is TRBV6-5, the J call TRBJ1-2; the D is unclear. Germline values: CDR1 MNHEY, CDR2 SVGAGI. Trimming left V 2 bases short and J 4 bases short, with 8 bases between. CDR3 length equals 13 residues. Here the CDR3 DNA reads TGTGCCAGCAGTTACGCAACAACCTATGGCTACACCTTC. It specifies CASSYATTYGYTF.

The chain joins TRBV7-8 to TRBJ2-7, with 11 positions matching TRBD2. Germline assignment: CDR1 SGHVS and CDR2 FQNEAQ. Germline trimming cut 1 base from V and 0 bases from J; bases unmatched to any gene: 8. The CDR3 covers 18 residues. The CDR3 protein is CASSLGGTSGGLSYEQYF. CDR3 sequence (DNA): TGTGCCAGCAGCTTAGGGGGCACTAGCGGGGGACTCTCCTACGAGCAGTACTTC.

The V and J genes are TRBV5-1 and TRBJ2-1; 9 bases match TRBD1. Trimming took 4 bases from V and 0 from J; bases not matched to a gene: 5. The CDR3 is made up of 16 amino acids. Germline V lookup: CDR1 SGHRS, CDR2 YFSETQ. The CDR3 DNA reads as TGCGCCAGCAGCGCGGGACAGGGCAACTCCTACAATGAGCAGTTCTTC. The encoded protein is CASSAGQGNSYNEQFF.